Below are 20 T cell receptor beta chains sequenced from a single sample in a study of cytomegalovirus exposure and HLA in healthy donors. PCR involved 60 Vbeta and 13 Jbeta primers. Produced via immunoSEQ multiplex PCR; TCRdb's table is partial and in-frame only. Of approximately 220,000 clones listed, roughly 88% were seen once; the top ten hold 0.71%. The sample consisted of PBMCs. Every receptor here comes from a boy younger than 10 in good health and CMV-seronegative.

V and J are TRBV5-4 and TRBJ2-1; no reliable D call. The CDR3 is 13 amino acids. V was shortened by 0 bases and J by 4 bases, with 5 bases between the two germline ends. CDR1 is SGHNT and CDR2 is YYREEE in the germline V gene (reference sequence). The CDR3 bases are TGTGCCAGCAGCTTGGGGCAGTACAATGAGCAGTTCTTC. Its translation: CASSLGQYNEQFF.

This clone was observed a handful of times. This rearrangement joins TRBV5-6 to TRBJ1-2; TRBD1 agrees at 8 bases. The germline V gene encodes CDR1 SGHDT and CDR2 YYEEEE. Trimming removed 4 bases from V and 4 bases from J; junction bases left unmatched: 9. This CDR3 is 15 amino acids long. As DNA, the CDR3 is TGTGCCAGCAGCCCCGGACAGGGACGAGGCTATGGCTACACCTTC. Translation: CASSPGQGRGYGYTF.

This chain uses TRBV15 with TRBJ1-1, with a tentative D call TRBD1 (5 bases). The ends were cut back, 0 bases at V and 3 bases at J, with 11 bases in the middle. Germline V gene data show CDR1 as LNHNV and CDR2 as YYDKDF (reference sequence). CDR3 length: 15 amino acids. DNA for the CDR3: TGTGCCACCAGCAGAGATCGGGAGGGGTACACTGAAGCTTTCTTT. It encodes CATSRDREGYTEAFF. Supplemented by reference TRBV15 and TRBJ1-1, the full variable domain reads DAMVIQNPRYQVTQFGKPVTLSCSQTLNHNVMYWYQQKSSQAPKLLFHYYDKDFNNEADTPDNFQSRRPNTSFCFLDIRSPGLGDTAMYLCATSRDREGYTEAFFGQGTRLTVV.

The gene calls are TRBV13 and TRBJ2-1, with a weak D call TRBD1 (6 bases). Germline CDR1 and CDR2: PRHDT and FYEKMQ (reference sequence). Trimming pared 1 base from V and 0 bases from J, leaving 7 bases between. The CDR3 sequence is 15 residues long. As DNA, the CDR3 is TGTGCCAGCAGCTTAGAACAGGGCTCCTACAATGAGCAGTTCTTC. Protein sequence: CASSLEQGSYNEQFF.

The chain couples TRBV19 to TRBJ1-5, with a possible D match to TRBD1 (6 bases). The germline CDR1 and CDR2 sequences are LNHDA and SQIVND (reference sequence). The length of the CDR3 is 14 residues. V dropped 10 bases and J dropped 0 bases, with 13 bases sitting between them. In DNA, the CDR3 is TGTGCCATAGGGGGTTTCGATAGCAATCAGCCCCAGCATTTT. This codes for CAIGGFDSNQPQHF.

The chain has TRBV6-5 and TRBJ2-1; TRBD2 matches at 13 bases. Germline lookup yields CDR1 MNHEY and CDR2 SVGAGI. This CDR3 region has 15 residues. Trimming at V came to 6 bases and at J to 5 bases, leaving 4 bases not matched to a gene. CDR3 amino acids: CASSLTSGRNNEQFF. The CDR3, as DNA: TGTGCCAGCAGCCTGACTAGCGGGAGGAACAATGAGCAGTTCTTC.

The CDR3 region is CAWSGAVSTDTQYF. The CDR3 DNA reads as TGTGCCTGGAGTGGCGCCGTTAGCACAGATACGCAGTATTTT. This rearrangement joins TRBV30 to TRBJ2-3, with no clear D. Trimming took off 1 base at V and 0 bases at J, with 8 bases between the two ends. This CDR3 has 14 residues. Per germline, CDR1 GTSNPN and CDR2 SVGIG (reference sequence).

This clone has just a few counts. This chain joins TRBV5-1 and TRBJ2-5, with TRBD2 matching over 13 bases. Trimming removed 1 base from V and 5 bases from J; junction bases left unmatched: 20. Germline loops: CDR1 SGHRS, CDR2 YFSETQ. The CDR3 length is 21 residues. The CDR3 DNA sequence: TGCGCCAGCAGCTTGACACTAGCGGGGGGGCCAGACACCGCCGCATGGGAGACCCAGTACTTC. It encodes CASSLTLAGGPDTAAWETQYF.

The chain carries TRBV6-1 and TRBJ2-7; D possibly corresponds to TRBD1 (6 bases). CDR3 length equals 14 residues. Per the germline V gene, CDR1 is MNHNS and CDR2 is SASEGT. Trimming shortened V by 1 base and J by 2 bases, and 9 bases separated the two germline ends. The DNA of the CDR3 is TGTGCCAGCAGTGAAGGACAGGCAGCCTACGAGCAGTACTTC. Translation gives CASSEGQAAYEQYF.

The chain employs TRBV5-5 and TRBJ2-1; TRBD2 matches 8 bases. Germline-derived CDR1 and CDR2 are SGHKS and YYEKEE (reference sequence). The trim removed 4 bases at V and 0 bases at J, leaving 6 bases unmatched. The CDR3 spans 16 residues. In nucleotides, the CDR3 is TGTGCCAGCAGCCTAGCGGGTGGTGGCTCCTACAATGAGCAGTTCTTC. Protein: CASSLAGGGSYNEQFF.

This sequence joins TRBV5-4 and TRBJ2-7; D is perhaps TRBD1 (5 bases). With 0 bases removed from V and 7 bases from J, the gap between germline ends came to 11 bases. The CDR3 length is 13 residues. Germline V lookup: CDR1 SGHNT, CDR2 YYREEE (reference sequence). The CDR3 here is CASSLVGPGEQYF. In DNA form, the CDR3 reads TGTGCCAGCAGCTTGGTTGGCCCAGGGGAGCAGTACTTC.

A remark on this clone: One end of the junction fails to match germline, which may point to a read error. The sample has other DNA sequences that encode this CDR3 too. The CDR3 DNA sequence: TGTGCCAGTAGCCAAGATATGGCAGAAGATAACTATGGCTACACCTTC. This gives the protein CASSQDMAEDNYGYTF. The chain links TRBV4-2 to TRBJ1-2, with D uncertain. Germline loops: CDR1 LGHNA, CDR2 YNFKEQ. This CDR3 comprises 16 residues.

This rearrangement joins TRBV7-6 to TRBJ2-7, with 8 bases that match TRBD2. Trimming removed 5 bases from V and 4 bases from J; junction bases left unmatched: 4. This CDR3 is built from 13 residues. Germline CDR1 is SGHVS and CDR2 is FNYEAQ. The CDR3 loop reads CASSPGGGYEQYF. The DNA for the CDR3 is TGTGCCAGCAGCCCGGGAGGGGGATACGAGCAGTACTTC.

In its sample, this clone was seen once. This chain links TRBV2 with TRBJ1-3; D remains ambiguous. The germline V gene has CDR1 SNHLY and CDR2 FYNNEI. Trimming left V 4 bases short and J 6 bases short, with 16 bases between. CDR3 size: 15 residues. Here the CDR3 reads CASSAPGVRSNTIYF. The DNA of the CDR3 is TGTGCCAGCAGTGCCCCCGGGGTGAGGTCAAACACCATATATTTT.

The table lists this clone with a few counts. Here the CDR3 reads CASSQEGTGVGEQYF. The CDR3 bases are TGCGCCAGCAGCCAAGAAGGGACAGGGGTGGGGGAGCAGTACTTC. This chain joins TRBV4-1 and TRBJ2-7; TRBD1 aligns across 10 bases. Looked up from germline, CDR1 is MGHRA and CDR2 is YSYEKL. With 0 bases clipped from V and 7 bases from J, the junction kept 6 bases outside the gene matches. The CDR3 contains 15 residues.

J is TRBJ2-3 and V is TRBV5-6; 10 nucleotides line up with TRBD1. The CDR3 totals 16 residues. Unmatched junction bases numbered 9, after V lost 4 bases and J lost 4 bases. The germline V gene encodes CDR1 SGHDT and CDR2 YYEEEE. CDR3 protein: CASSPTGTGAADTQYF. The CDR3 coding sequence is TGTGCCAGCAGCCCCACCGGGACAGGGGCAGCAGATACGCAGTATTTT.

As concerns this clone: Other DNA sequences in the sample encode the same CDR3. V gene TRBV30 combines with J gene TRBJ1-6, with a tentative D call TRBD1 (5 bases). Germline V gene lookup returns CDR1 GTSNPN and CDR2 SVGIG (reference sequence). V was pared by 0 bases and J by 3 bases, with 9 bases between. This CDR3 has 15 amino acids. The CDR3 DNA reads as TGTGCCTGGAGTGTAACCGGGGGCTATAATTCACCCCTCCACTTT. Its translation: CAWSVTGGYNSPLHF.

The gene calls are TRBV11-3 and TRBJ2-7, with TRBD1 identical over 8 bases. CDR1 SGHNT and CDR2 YENEEA come from the germline V gene. The ends lost 1 base at V and 2 bases at J; junction bases unmatched: 1. This CDR3 spans 14 amino acids. CDR3 residues: CASSLGDRTYEQYF. The CDR3 coding sequence is TGTGCCAGCAGCTTAGGGGACAGGACCTACGAGCAGTACTTC.

There are a few counts of this clone. Here the CDR3 DNA reads TGCGCCAGCAGCCAAGTGTTATCGGAGCCTACCTACGAGCAGTACTTC. This gives the protein CASSQVLSEPTYEQYF. V is TRBV4-1 and J is TRBJ2-7; no clear D. Trimming took 1 base from V and 2 from J, leaving 15 bases between them. The CDR3 runs 16 residues. Germline CDR1 MGHRA, CDR2 YSYEKL.

This clone turned up a few times. J is TRBJ2-3 and V is TRBV6-4; 7 nucleotides line up with TRBD2. Germline V gene sequence: CDR1 MRHNA, CDR2 SNTAGT. The V segment lost 4 bases and the J segment 1 base; nucleotides outside the gene matches: 5. This CDR3 region has 15 residues. CDR3 in DNA: TGTGCCAGCAGTGCTAGTGGGGGGGGCACAGATACGCAGTATTTT. Translating gives CASSASGGGTDTQYF.